Following are 23 T cell receptor beta chains from one sample sequenced in a study of PD-1 blockade in mismatch repair-deficient tumors. Clones were read by immunoSEQ multiplex PCR, and TCRdb kept only the in-frame ones, dropping some. The sample has about 68,000 clones; 70% to 85% are singletons. The sequencing used peripheral blood, collected 2 weeks after starting pembrolizumab. The receptor source for this set is an adult with mismatch repair-deficient cancer.

The chain joins TRBV5-4 to TRBJ2-3, with TRBD1 matching 7 bases. V lost 4 bases and J lost 4; bases outside the gene matches: 15. CDR3 length equals 17 residues. Germline V gene lookup returns CDR1 SGHNT and CDR2 YYREEE (reference sequence). In DNA form, the CDR3 reads TGTGCCAGCAGCGGTGGGGTACGAGGGGGCGGCGCAGATACGCAGTATTTT. Translated: CASSGGVRGGGADTQYF. The complete variable domain, with remaining parts taken from reference TRBV5-4 and TRBJ2-3, reads ETGVTQSPTHLIKTRGQQVTLRCSSQSGHNTVSWYQQALGQGPQFIFQYYREEENGRGNFPPRFSGLQFPNYSSELNVNALELDDSALYLCASSGGVRGGGADTQYFGPGTRLTVL.

The chain combines TRBV27 with TRBJ1-1; possible D gene TRBD1, 5 bases. Germline CDR1 MNHEY, CDR2 SMNVEV (reference sequence). The CDR3 runs 14 residues. V gave up 3 bases and J gave up 2 bases, with 10 bases separating them. CDR3 in DNA: TGTGCCAGCAGTTTTGAGGGGACCAACACTGAAGCTTTCTTT. Its protein is CASSFEGTNTEAFF.

The chain has TRBV19 and TRBJ1-4; perhaps TRBD1 as D (5 bases). V was pared by 6 bases and J by 0 bases, with 11 bases between. The V gene's germline CDR1 is LNHDA and CDR2 SQIVND (reference sequence). The CDR3 totals 15 residues. Written as DNA, the CDR3 is TGTGCCAGTAGCCGGACACTTGCAACTAATGAAAAACTGTTTTTT. This sequence encodes CASSRTLATNEKLFF.

The gene calls are TRBV27 and TRBJ1-5; weak D call: TRBD1 (5 bases). This CDR3 is built from 13 residues. Germline V lookup: CDR1 MNHEY, CDR2 SMNVEV (reference sequence). Trimming took 6 bases from V and 5 from J, leaving 11 bases between them. In nucleotides, the CDR3 is TGTGCCAGCAGGGGGGACGAGTATCAGCCCCAGCATTTT. It specifies CASRGDEYQPQHF.

This clone was observed a handful of times. The chain couples TRBV6-1 to TRBJ1-5; no clear D. From germline, CDR1 is MNHNS and CDR2 SASEGT. The length of the CDR3 is 13 residues. The ends were cut back, 5 bases at V and 3 bases at J, with 8 bases in the middle. In nucleotides, the CDR3 is TGTGCCAGCAGTCAATGGACCAATCAGCCCCAGCATTTT. As protein: CASSQWTNQPQHF.

This chain joins TRBV12-5 and TRBJ2-5, with 11 positions matching TRBD2. This CDR3 has 16 amino acids. Losses at the gene ends were 4 bases for V and 1 base for J; bases not matched to a gene: 5. Germline assignment: CDR1 LGHNT and CDR2 FRNRAP. CDR3 region: CASGSWTSGLQETQYF. The CDR3 nucleotides read TGTGCTAGTGGTTCTTGGACTAGCGGGCTCCAAGAGACCCAGTACTTC.

The J gene is TRBJ1-2, the V gene TRBV6-6; 7 bases are shared with TRBD1. Germline CDR1 MNHNY, CDR2 SVGAGI (reference sequence). The CDR3 runs 15 residues. V lost 6 bases, J lost 3 bases, and 10 bases stayed unmatched. In DNA form, the CDR3 reads TGTGCCAGCAGCTCGCAGGGGGGACAGCACTATGGCTACACCTTC. It specifies CASSSQGGQHYGYTF.

This clone was detected a few times. The V and J genes are TRBV6-1 and TRBJ2-7; D is ambiguous. The length of the CDR3 is 13 residues. V lost 8 bases and J lost 2, with 13 bases in between. Germline CDR1 reads MNHNS; CDR2 reads SASEGT. CDR3 sequence reads: CASGPTEAYEQYF. The CDR3, as DNA: TGTGCCAGCGGGCCAACCGAGGCCTACGAGCAGTACTTC.

This chain uses TRBV7-2 with TRBJ1-3; D gene uncertain. The germline V gene has CDR1 SGHTA and CDR2 FQGNSA. With 3 bases removed from V and 3 bases from J, the gap between germline ends came to 6 bases. The CDR3 has 13 amino acids. CDR3 amino acids: CASSFEGGNTIYF. The CDR3 DNA reads as TGTGCCAGCAGCTTTGAGGGTGGAAACACCATATATTTT. Full variable domain (outside the CDR3, taken from reference TRBV7-2 and TRBJ1-3): GAGVSQSPSNKVTEKGKDVELRCDPISGHTALYWYRQSLGQGLEFLIYFQGNSAPDKSGLPSDRFSAERTGGSVSTLTIQRTQQEDSAVYLCASSFEGGNTIYFGEGSWLTVV.

The V gene is TRBV6-7, the J gene TRBJ1-1; D unclear. TRBV6-7 carries the ORF label, with uncertain function. This CDR3 comprises 18 residues. Trimming removed 5 bases at V and 2 bases at J, with 24 bases between. The CDR3 loop reads CASSAQRPARDVNTEAFF. The CDR3 DNA sequence: TGTGCCAGCAGTGCCCAGAGACCCGCCCGAGACGTTAACACTGAAGCTTTCTTT.

This clone has only one observation. The chain carries TRBV5-1 and TRBJ1-2; D is undetermined. The germline CDR1 and CDR2 sequences are SGHRS and YFSETQ. Trimming cost V 0 bases and J 1 base, with 4 bases left between them. The CDR3 contains 13 residues. As DNA, the CDR3 is TGCGCCAGCAGCTTGGATATTAACTATGGCTACACCTTC. Translation gives CASSLDINYGYTF.

The rearrangement joins TRBV7-2 to TRBJ2-3, with D unclear. Trimming removed 1 base at V and 0 bases at J, with 8 bases between. In germline, CDR1 is SGHTA, CDR2 FQGNSA. The CDR3 covers 15 residues. The CDR3 DNA reads TGTGCCAGCAGCTTAGTCACGAGTAGCACAGATACGCAGTATTTT. As protein: CASSLVTSSTDTQYF.

V usage is TRBV6-1 and J usage is TRBJ2-5, with 7 bases matching TRBD1. The germline CDR1 and CDR2 sequences are MNHNS and SASEGT. This CDR3 has 18 residues. V was clipped by 0 bases and J by 0 bases; unmatched bases: 10. This CDR3 is CASSEAGQIGTNQETQYF. The CDR3 coding sequence is TGTGCCAGCAGTGAAGCGGGACAGATAGGGACGAACCAAGAGACCCAGTACTTC.

This sequence joins TRBV9 and TRBJ1-2; D is unresolved. Trimming shortened V by 0 bases and J by 2 bases, and 11 bases separated the two germline ends. There are 15 residues in the CDR3. Germline V gene sequence: CDR1 SGDLS, CDR2 YYNGEE. CDR3 residues: CASSVEASSNYGYTF. Written as DNA, the CDR3 is TGTGCCAGCAGCGTAGAGGCATCCTCCAACTATGGCTACACCTTC.

The CDR3 coding sequence is TGTGCCAGCAGCGCCACCAACAGGGGGAATAATGAAAAACTGTTTTTT. This sequence encodes CASSATNRGNNEKLFF. The rearrangement uses TRBV7-8 and TRBJ1-4, with TRBD1 matching 8 bases. This CDR3 is built from 16 residues. V lost 5 bases to trimming and J lost 4 bases; unmatched junction nucleotides: 9. Germline-derived CDR1 and CDR2 are SGHVS and FQNEAQ. The full variable domain, in which reference TRBV7-8 and TRBJ1-4 provide the parts outside the CDR3, is GAGVSQSPRYKVAKRGQDVALRCDPISGHVSLFWYQQALGQGPEFLTYFQNEAQLDKSGLPSDRFFAERPEGSVSTLKIQRTQQEDSAVYLCASSATNRGNNEKLFFGSGTQLSVL.

There are many counts of this clone. V is TRBV19 and J is TRBJ1-2; 9 bases map to TRBD1. This CDR3 is 14 amino acids long. Germline loops: CDR1 LNHDA, CDR2 SQIVND (reference sequence). The V and J ends lost 5 bases and 2 bases, in that order; junction bases with no gene match: 3. The CDR3 region has the DNA TGTGCCAGTAGTGCAGGACAGGGGAACTATGGCTACACCTTC. As protein: CASSAGQGNYGYTF.

CDR3 sequence (DNA): TGTGCCAGCAGCCAAAACAGCGTATCCTACAATGAGCAGTTCTTC. This gives the protein CASSQNSVSYNEQFF. This chain connects TRBV11-2 to TRBJ2-1; D gene unclear. Germline loops: CDR1 SGHAT, CDR2 FQNNGV. The ends were cut back, 5 bases at V and 1 base at J, with 12 bases in the middle. The CDR3 is made up of 15 amino acids.

The V and J genes are TRBV7-2 and TRBJ1-4; D gene uncertain. This CDR3 is 13 amino acids long. The V and J ends lost 1 base and 8 bases respectively, with 8 bases between them. Per germline, CDR1 SGHTA and CDR2 FQGNSA. The CDR3 region is CASSLGKKEKLFF. Here the CDR3 DNA reads TGTGCCAGCAGCTTAGGGAAGAAAGAAAAACTGTTTTTT.

The chain employs TRBV7-6 and TRBJ2-2; a weak D match, TRBD1 (5 bases). This CDR3 comprises 15 residues. Germline V lookup: CDR1 SGHVS, CDR2 FNYEAQ. Trimming took off 4 bases at V and 6 bases at J, with 15 bases between the two ends. CDR3 coding DNA: TGTGCCAGCAGCTCACCGACAGAGGCCTCCGGGGAGCTGTTTTTT. The encoded protein is CASSSPTEASGELFF. Complete variable domain (other parts from reference TRBV7-6 and TRBJ2-2): GAGVSQSPRYKVTKRGQDVALRCDPISGHVSLYWYRQALGQGPEFLTYFNYEAQQDKSGLPNDRFSAERPEGSISTLTIQRTEQRDSAMYRCASSSPTEASGELFFGEGSRLTVL.

This rearrangement joins TRBV5-1 to TRBJ2-1; 16 bases are a match to TRBD2. With V trimmed by 4 bases and J by 4 bases, 8 bases remained unmatched. CDR3 size: 18 residues. Germline V CDR1 and CDR2: SGHRS, YFSETQ. The CDR3 region is CASSGGTSGRALYNEQFF. The CDR3 coding sequence is TGCGCCAGCAGCGGGGGGACTAGCGGGAGGGCCCTTTACAATGAGCAGTTCTTC.

The chain uses TRBV7-2 and TRBJ2-5; 7 bases match TRBD2. V was clipped by 5 bases and J by 2 bases; unmatched bases: 2. This CDR3 has 13 residues. Germline CDR1 reads SGHTA; CDR2 reads FQGNSA. As DNA, the CDR3 is TGTGCCAGCAGCCACGGGGGGCAAGAGACCCAGTACTTC. Its protein is CASSHGGQETQYF.

The J gene is TRBJ2-2, the V gene TRBV19; D remains ambiguous. Germline V CDR1 and CDR2: LNHDA, SQIVND (reference sequence). The CDR3 spans 13 residues. Trimming took 1 base from V and 13 from J, leaving 13 bases between them. CDR3 residues: CASSIGTKSRLFF. The CDR3, as DNA: TGTGCCAGTAGTATAGGTACGAAGAGTAGGCTGTTTTTT.

J is TRBJ1-2 and V is TRBV7-8; 7 bases are a match to TRBD1. The CDR3 has 13 amino acids. V gave up 4 bases and J gave up 4 bases; unmatched junction bases: 3. Germline-derived CDR1 and CDR2 are SGHVS and FQNEAQ. The CDR3 DNA follows: TGTGCCAGCAGCTCAGGGGGGAGCTATGGCTACACCTTC. Its protein product is CASSSGGSYGYTF. The full variable domain, rest sourced from reference TRBV7-8 and TRBJ1-2, is GAGVSQSPRYKVAKRGQDVALRCDPISGHVSLFWYQQALGQGPEFLTYFQNEAQLDKSGLPSDRFFAERPEGSVSTLKIQRTQQEDSAVYLCASSSGGSYGYTFGSGTRLTVV.